This T cell receptor (beta chain) was observed in a study of CD8 T cells in ankylosing spondylitis. Overall study results and limits: Typical of ankylosing spondylitis blood, it appeared, was a TCR beta motif of seven to nine highly homologous variants. Disease-linked clones had a CD8+ phenotype and relatively low frequency in peripheral blood. It was reported that disease-linked clones were significantly enriched in matched ankylosing spondylitis synovial fluid.

With regard to this clonotype: Its antigen remains unknown.

CDR3 length: 15 amino acids. Germline V gene data show CDR1 as SGHDT and CDR2 as YYEEEE. The germline V and J ends were trimmed by 2 bases and 3 bases, with 9 bases remaining between them. A quantitative 5'-RACE method, one with molecular barcodes, was used to make TCR beta libraries. TCRdb re-called the 5' RACE reads with MiXCR, one entry per CDR3 protein. The data show 500,000 to 550,000 distinct CDR3 sequences, about 13% seen once. This rearrangement joins TRBV5-6 to TRBJ2-6; tentatively, D is TRBD1 or TRBD2 (5 bases each). What was sequenced was blood, either unsorted or a sorted T cell fraction (not recorded which). The clonotype comes from a male donor with ankylosing spondylitis. The CDR3 protein is CASSFLGVGANVLTF. In DNA, the CDR3 is TGTGCCAGCAGCTTTTTGGGGGTTGGGGCCAACGTCCTGACTTTC.